This T cell receptor beta chain was retrieved from a study of metastatic and nonmetastatic thyroid tumors. All patients were treatment-naive before thyroid surgery. Study outcomes and limitations: Within blood and tumor, benign nodules reportedly had significantly lower TCR beta diversity than malignant thyroid tumors did.

MiXCR re-clonotyped the PCR reads for TCRdb. The data contain 91,000 or so clones, roughly 13% of them seen just once; the ten biggest clones take up around 10%. Many counts were recorded for this clone. Its specificity is unknown. This CDR3 is 14 amino acids long. The germline gives CDR1 SEHNR, CDR2 FQNEAQ (reference sequence). V dropped 1 base and J dropped 0 bases, with 6 bases sitting between them. The chain recombines TRBV7-9 with TRBJ1-1; D gene ambiguous. Sequenced: blood. The TCR originated in a female donor with papillary thyroid cancer or a benign thyroid nodule (not recorded which). Some clones in this sample may be carry-over from other donors' samples. CDR3: CASSLGGLNTEAFF. DNA of the CDR3: TGTGCCAGCAGCTTAGGAGGGCTGAACACTGAAGCTTTCTTT.